This entry lists 23 T cell receptor beta chains sequenced from one sample in a study of T cell responses to AZD1222 COVID-19 vaccine. Sequencing used immunoSEQ multiplex PCR; TCRdb keeps in-frame clones, though not all of them. The table lists roughly 150,000 clones, 87% of them singletons. Sequencing used peripheral blood, obtained 28 days after the second AZD1222 dose. These receptors were taken from an adult who received the AZD1222 COVID-19 vaccine.

This clone appeared a single time. The CDR3 DNA sequence: TGTGCCAGCAGTGGACTAGCGGTCCGGCGGGCGACCGGGGAGCTGTTTTTT. Translated, it gives CASSGLAVRRATGELFF. V is TRBV6-1 and J is TRBJ2-2, with 9 bases matching TRBD2. This CDR3 has 17 amino acids. Germline CDR1 is MNHNS and CDR2 is SASEGT. Losses at the gene ends were 4 bases for V and 5 bases for J; bases not matched to a gene: 11.

This clone was found a few times. The junction shows a germline mismatch at one end, possibly a read error. CDR3 residues: CACRTVSTDTQYF. CDR3 DNA sequence: TGTGCCTGCAGGACAGTCAGCACAGATACGCAGTATTTT. This chain joins TRBV5-6 and TRBJ2-3, with D maybe TRBD1 (6 bases). Germline CDR1 and CDR2: SGHDT and YYEEEE. This CDR3 spans 13 amino acids.

The chain has TRBV7-8 and TRBJ2-3; no firm D call. Germline V CDR1 and CDR2: SGHVS, FQNEAQ. The CDR3 spans 16 residues. V lost 1 base, J lost 1 base, and 12 bases lay in between. CDR3 protein: CASSLDNPGGTDTQYF. DNA for the CDR3: TGTGCCAGCAGCTTAGACAACCCTGGAGGCACAGATACGCAGTATTTT.

Only a few counts were recorded for this clone. This chain joins TRBV18 and TRBJ2-2; TRBD1 might be the D (6 bases). Trimming cost V 3 bases and J 1 base, with 12 bases left between them. CDR3 size: 16 residues. Germline-derived CDR1 and CDR2 are KGHSH and LQKENI. This CDR3 is CASSPLQGGNTGELFF. The CDR3 DNA follows: TGTGCCAGCTCACCGCTACAGGGCGGGAACACCGGGGAGCTGTTTTTT.

The rearrangement joins TRBV5-1 to TRBJ2-3; D is unclear. Trimming took off 1 base at V and 0 bases at J, with 6 bases between the two ends. Per the germline V gene, CDR1 is SGHRS and CDR2 is YFSETQ. The CDR3 consists of 14 residues. The DNA for the CDR3 is TGCGCCAGCAGCTTGAGGCAGAGCACAGATACGCAGTATTTT. Translated, it gives CASSLRQSTDTQYF.

J is TRBJ2-3 and V is TRBV18; 11 nucleotides agree with TRBD2. V lost 3 bases, J lost 4 bases, and 3 bases stayed unmatched. CDR1 is KGHSH and CDR2 is LQKENI in the germline V gene. The CDR3 runs 15 residues. The CDR3 here is CASSPGTSGSDTQYF. The CDR3 nucleotides read TGTGCCAGCTCACCCGGGACTAGCGGATCAGATACGCAGTATTTT.

The V and J genes are TRBV19 and TRBJ2-6; 9 bases are a match to TRBD1. This CDR3 spans 18 amino acids. Germline lookup yields CDR1 LNHDA and CDR2 SQIVND (reference sequence). The V segment lost 6 bases and the J segment 2 bases; nucleotides outside the gene matches: 11. The CDR3 protein is CASSPRRGDRAGANVLTF. For the CDR3, the DNA is TGTGCCAGTAGCCCTCGTAGAGGGGACAGGGCTGGGGCCAACGTCCTGACTTTC.

Only one count was recorded for this clone. V usage is TRBV9 and J usage is TRBJ2-7; TRBD1 aligns across 9 bases. In germline, CDR1 is SGDLS, CDR2 YYNGEE. This CDR3 has 16 residues. V was pared by 3 bases and J by 5 bases, with 12 bases of the junction left unmatched. CDR3 region: CASSALTGTGYDEQYF. As DNA, the CDR3 is TGTGCCAGCAGCGCCCTCACCGGGACAGGGTACGACGAGCAGTACTTC.

This clone was seen just once. The rearrangement links TRBV11-2 to TRBJ2-7; 7 bases line up with TRBD1. J lost 4 bases, V lost 5 bases, and 11 bases had no gene match. The V gene's germline CDR1 is SGHAT and CDR2 FQNNGV. The CDR3 sequence is 15 residues long. CDR3 nucleotide sequence: TGTGCCAGCAGCCCTAACGACAGGGAAGTTTACGAGCAGTACTTC. It codes for CASSPNDREVYEQYF.

The chain links TRBV6-2 or TRBV6-3 to TRBJ2-1, with a tentative D call TRBD2 (5 bases). The CDR3 has 12 amino acids. Per germline, CDR1 MNHEY and CDR2 SVGEGT. The germline V and J ends were trimmed by 6 bases and 15 bases, with 18 bases remaining between them. CDR3 DNA: TGTGCCAGCAGCAACAAGAGGGAGAGGCGGTTCTTC. Translating it yields CASSNKRERRFF.

The CDR3 DNA reads as TGTGCCAGCAGCCAAGATCGGGGGAGTGTGTCCTACAATGAGCAGTTCTTC. Amino acids: CASSQDRGSVSYNEQFF. This chain uses TRBV4-2 with TRBJ2-1, with TRBD2 as a possible D gene (6 bases). Germline CDR1 reads LGHNA; CDR2 reads YNFKEQ. V was cut by 0 bases and J by 1 base, with 13 bases left in between. CDR3 length: 17 amino acids.

The CDR3 DNA follows: TGCGCCAGCAGCTTTTCTCTGGGAGGGTCTGCCGGGGAGCTGTTTTTT. Translated, it gives CASSFSLGGSAGELFF. The gene calls are TRBV5-1 and TRBJ2-2; TRBD2 matches 7 bases. The germline CDR1 and CDR2 sequences are SGHRS and YFSETQ. The CDR3 runs to 16 residues. Trimming removed 2 bases from V and 6 bases from J; junction bases left unmatched: 10.

This chain links TRBV10-3 with TRBJ1-2, with a possible D match to TRBD1 (6 bases). V shed 3 bases and J shed 2 bases, with 13 bases lying between them. Germline V gene data show CDR1 as ENHRY and CDR2 as SYGVKD. The CDR3 loop spans 15 amino acids. This CDR3 reads CAISERQETNYGYTF. DNA of the CDR3: TGTGCCATCAGTGAACGACAGGAAACGAACTATGGCTACACCTTC.

This chain connects TRBV4-1 to TRBJ2-3, with a possible D match to TRBD2 (5 bases). From germline, CDR1 is MGHRA and CDR2 YSYEKL. V was pared by 1 base and J by 7 bases, with 18 bases between. This CDR3 has 16 amino acids. The CDR3 bases are TGCGCCAGCAGCCAAGGAGTACTAGTCCCATGGAATACGCAGTATTTT. It encodes CASSQGVLVPWNTQYF.

This chain links TRBV6-6 with TRBJ1-5; possibly TRBD1 for D (6 bases). V was trimmed by 0 bases and J by 7 bases, leaving 10 bases between them. The germline V gene has CDR1 MNHNY and CDR2 SVGAGI (reference sequence). The CDR3 loop spans 14 amino acids. CDR3 DNA: TGTGCCAGCAGTTACTCGACAGGTTCCCAGCCCCAGCATTTT. Translating it yields CASSYSTGSQPQHF.

The chain employs TRBV19 and TRBJ2-7; maybe TRBD2 (6 bases). V dropped 3 bases and J dropped 3 bases, with 12 bases sitting between them. This CDR3 has 14 amino acids. Germline V gives CDR1 LNHDA, CDR2 SQIVND (reference sequence). Written as DNA, the CDR3 is TGTGCCAGTAGTATCCGACAGACTAGCTACGAGCAGTACTTC. Translated: CASSIRQTSYEQYF.

This clone was seen a handful of times. The J gene is TRBJ2-7, the V gene TRBV6-1; no firm D call. Per the germline V gene, CDR1 is MNHNS and CDR2 is SASEGT. Trimming left V 1 base short and J 2 bases short, with 6 bases between. The CDR3 has 13 amino acids. This CDR3 is CASSEDGTYEQYF. In DNA, the CDR3 is TGTGCCAGCAGTGAAGATGGGACCTACGAGCAGTACTTC.

V is TRBV2 and J is TRBJ1-5, with a tentative D call TRBD1 (5 bases). The V end lost 0 bases, the J end lost 15 bases, and 12 bases lay between the germline ends. This CDR3 is 12 amino acids long. CDR1 SNHLY and CDR2 FYNNEI come from the germline V gene. CDR3 protein: CASSEAGTSWHF. CDR3 bases: TGTGCCAGCAGTGAAGCGGGGACCTCCTGGCATTTT.

The chain carries TRBV3-1 (or the pseudogene TRBV3-2) and TRBJ1-4; D remains ambiguous. This CDR3 is built from 14 residues. With 1 base removed from V and 10 bases from J, the gap between germline ends came to 13 bases. CDR1 is LGHDT, CDR2 YNNKEL, per germline (reference sequence). The CDR3 here is CASSQVGSPGKLFF. The CDR3 nucleotides are TGTGCCAGCAGCCAAGTAGGGTCCCCGGGAAAACTGTTTTTT.

This clone has only a few counts. The chain links TRBV7-5 to TRBJ1-2. TRBV7-5 is a documented pseudogene. This CDR3 comprises 9 residues. Written as DNA, the CDR3 is TGTGCCACGTGGGGTGGCTACACCTTC. Protein: CATWGGYTF.

The rearrangement uses TRBV6-1 and TRBJ1-5; D might be TRBD1 (6 bases). Germline loops: CDR1 MNHNS, CDR2 SASEGT. V was clipped by 1 base and J by 5 bases, with 9 bases between them. The CDR3 length is 14 residues. Here the CDR3 DNA reads TGTGCCAGCAGTGAAGGGGGGGCGGATCAGCCCCAGCATTTT. Residues: CASSEGGADQPQHF.

The rearrangement joins TRBV28 to TRBJ2-7; 12 nucleotides align to TRBD1. Germline V lookup: CDR1 MDHEN, CDR2 SYDVKM. There are 15 residues in the CDR3. The J segment lost 4 bases and the V segment lost 5 bases, leaving 6 bases of the junction unmatched. CDR3 loop: CASSDGTGGEYEQYF. In DNA, the CDR3 is TGTGCCAGCAGTGACGGGACAGGGGGCGAGTACGAGCAGTACTTC.

This chain joins TRBV7-9 and TRBJ2-5; D is uncertain. This CDR3 comprises 15 residues. V was trimmed by 4 bases and J by 2 bases, leaving 14 bases between them. Germline-derived CDR1 and CDR2 are SEHNR and FQNEAQ (reference sequence). The CDR3: CASSSDRHRQETQYF. The CDR3 nucleotides are TGTGCCAGCAGCTCAGATCGACATAGACAAGAGACCCAGTACTTC. The complete variable domain, with remaining parts taken from reference TRBV7-9 and TRBJ2-5, reads DTGVSQNPRHKITKRGQNVTFRCDPISEHNRLYWYRQTLGQGPEFLTYFQNEAQLEKSRLLSDRFSAERPKGSFSTLEIQRTEQGDSAMYLCASSSDRHRQETQYFGPGTRLLVL.